This T cell receptor beta chain was obtained from a study of T-cell reconstitution after alpha-beta-depleted transplantation in children. It was with unique molecular identifiers that the TCRbeta library was prepared. TCRdb redid the calling of the PCR reads with MiXCR, one entry per CDR3 protein. The repertoire holds 490,000 or so distinct CDR3 sequences, with under 15% as singletons. V was pared by 5 bases and J by 2 bases, with 10 bases of the junction left unmatched. CDR3 length: 16 amino acids. CDR1 is SGHAT and CDR2 is FQNNGV in the germline V gene. This TCR was recovered from a human donor who donated a stem cell graft to a child with combined immunodeficiency. Sequencing used PBMCs from the stem cell graft donor, obtained from the stem cell graft. The V and J genes are TRBV11-2 and TRBJ2-3; 7 bases are a match to TRBD1. The CDR3 region has the DNA TGTGCCAGCAGCCCCACTCGACAGGGACCCACAGATACGCAGTATTTT. It encodes CASSPTRQGPTDTQYF.